A selection of T cell receptor beta chains follows, all from one sample in a study of blood T cell repertoires in COVID-19. Clones were read by immunoSEQ multiplex PCR, and TCRdb kept only the in-frame ones, dropping some. The data show 150,000 to 200,000 clones, 70% to 90% seen once. What was sequenced was peripheral blood. Receptors were obtained from a man between 60 and 75 years old with active or convalescent COVID-19. Each CDR3 is given with its conserved first and last residue. The D gene is left open where the match is weak. Rows give clone size only sometimes, using once, few, many, or a class for an expanded clone.

j_call: TRBJ2-3
clone_size: -
d_call: TRBD2
v_call: TRBV5-1
cdr3_nt: TGCGCCAGCAGCCCGACTAGCGGGGGCACAGATACGCAGTATTTT
cdr3_aa: CASSPTSGGTDTQYF

j_call: TRBJ1-2
clone_size: -
d_call: TRBD1
v_call: TRBV6-5
cdr3_nt: TGTGCCAGCAGTTACTCGACAGGGGGAGAATATGGCTACACCTTC
cdr3_aa: CASSYSTGGEYGYTF

j_call: TRBJ2-1
clone_size: once
d_call: -
v_call: TRBV7-2
cdr3_nt: TGTGCCAGCAGCTTAGGTTTAGCTTCCGATGAGCAGTTCTTC
cdr3_aa: CASSLGLASDEQFF

j_call: TRBJ2-3
clone_size: -
d_call: -
v_call: TRBV9
cdr3_nt: TGTGCCAGCAGCGACACAGGGAGAAGCACAGATACGCAGTATTTT
cdr3_aa: CASSDTGRSTDTQYF

j_call: TRBJ2-3
clone_size: -
d_call: -
v_call: TRBV29-1
cdr3_nt: TGCAGCGTTGAGAGTCCCCGGGGAAACACAGATACGCAGTATTTT
cdr3_aa: CSVESPRGNTDTQYF

j_call: TRBJ1-1
clone_size: -
d_call: -
v_call: TRBV20-1
cdr3_nt: TGCAGTGCTAGTTGGGGGGTAGGAGGCAACACTGAAGCTTTCTTT
cdr3_aa: CSASWGVGGNTEAFF

j_call: TRBJ2-2
clone_size: -
d_call: -
v_call: TRBV5-1
cdr3_nt: TGCGCCAGCAATGAAGGGAGTCCGAACACCGGGGAGCTGTTTTTT
cdr3_aa: CASNEGSPNTGELFF

j_call: TRBJ1-5
clone_size: -
d_call: -
v_call: TRBV19
cdr3_nt: TGTGCCAGTACCCAATTGAGTAGCAATCAGCCCCAGCATTTT
cdr3_aa: CASTQLSSNQPQHF

j_call: TRBJ2-2
clone_size: -
d_call: -
v_call: TRBV4-1
cdr3_nt: TGCGCCAGCAGCCAGGGGGGGCAGGGGGCGTCCGGGGAGCTGTTTTTT
cdr3_aa: CASSQGGQGASGELFF

j_call: TRBJ1-5
clone_size: -
d_call: -
v_call: TRBV4-1
cdr3_nt: TGCGCCAGCAGCCCTACAGGGAACAATCAGCCCCAGCATTTT
cdr3_aa: CASSPTGNNQPQHF

j_call: TRBJ1-2
clone_size: -
d_call: -
v_call: TRBV15
cdr3_nt: TGTGCCACCAGCAGAGATCGCGGAACTAACTATGGCTACACCTTC
cdr3_aa: CATSRDRGTNYGYTF

j_call: TRBJ2-6
clone_size: once
d_call: -
v_call: TRBV7-9
cdr3_nt: TGTGCCAGCAGCTTAGCTCAGGGTGGGGCTGGGGCCAACGTCCTGACTTTC
cdr3_aa: CASSLAQGGAGANVLTF

j_call: TRBJ2-3
clone_size: -
d_call: -
v_call: TRBV6-5
cdr3_nt: TGTGCCAGCAACCCCGCCGGGACAGATACGCAGTATTTT
cdr3_aa: CASNPAGTDTQYF

j_call: TRBJ1-2
clone_size: -
d_call: TRBD1
v_call: TRBV6-5
cdr3_nt: TGTGCCAGCAGCCCATGGGACAGCTTTTATGGCTACACCTTC
cdr3_aa: CASSPWDSFYGYTF

j_call: TRBJ1-2
clone_size: -
d_call: TRBD1
v_call: TRBV7-9
cdr3_nt: TGTGCCAGCAGCTTTTGGGACAGGTCGGATTCGGGCTACACCTTC
cdr3_aa: CASSFWDRSDSGYTF

j_call: TRBJ2-7
clone_size: many
d_call: TRBD1
v_call: TRBV5-6
cdr3_nt: TGTGCCAGCAGCTCCCTGGGGCAGGGGGCCTACGAGCAGTACTTC
cdr3_aa: CASSSLGQGAYEQYF

j_call: TRBJ2-1
clone_size: -
d_call: TRBD2
v_call: TRBV5-1
cdr3_nt: TGCGCCAGCAGCTTGGCCGGGGGGGCCGTCTACAATGAGCAGTTCTTC
cdr3_aa: CASSLAGGAVYNEQFF

j_call: TRBJ1-3
clone_size: -
d_call: -
v_call: TRBV7-2
cdr3_nt: TGTGCCAGCAGCTTAAAGACAGTAAACACCATATATTTT
cdr3_aa: CASSLKTVNTIYF

j_call: TRBJ1-4
clone_size: -
d_call: -
v_call: TRBV5-4
cdr3_nt: TGTGCCAGCAGCCCAAATGCCGGTCGTGAAAAACTGTTTTTT
cdr3_aa: CASSPNAGREKLFF

j_call: TRBJ2-7
clone_size: once
d_call: -
v_call: TRBV5-5
cdr3_nt: TGTGCCAGCAGCTTGGACATGGCACGCTCCTACGAGCAGTACTTC
cdr3_aa: CASSLDMARSYEQYF

j_call: TRBJ2-5
clone_size: -
d_call: TRBD2
v_call: TRBV2
cdr3_nt: TGTGCCAGCTCTAGCGGGGGGGCTTTGGGAGAGACCCAGTACTTC
cdr3_aa: CASSSGGALGETQYF

j_call: TRBJ2-5
clone_size: -
d_call: TRBD2
v_call: TRBV18
cdr3_nt: TGTGCCAGCTCTCCCGTTTTAGCTAGCGGCCAAGAGACCCAGTACTTC
cdr3_aa: CASSPVLASGQETQYF

j_call: TRBJ2-3
clone_size: -
d_call: -
v_call: TRBV5-1
cdr3_nt: TGCGCCAGCAGCCCAGGTCTTCTGCTCCTCACAGATACGCAGTATTTT
cdr3_aa: CASSPGLLLLTDTQYF

j_call: TRBJ2-1
clone_size: -
d_call: TRBD1
v_call: TRBV11-2
cdr3_nt: TGTGCCAGCAGCTTAGTAAGGGGACAGTTCAATGAGCAGTTCTTC
cdr3_aa: CASSLVRGQFNEQFF

j_call: TRBJ2-7
clone_size: -
d_call: TRBD2
v_call: TRBV2
cdr3_nt: TGTGCCAGCAGTGTCCAGCGGGGAACCTACGAGCAGTACTTC
cdr3_aa: CASSVQRGTYEQYF

j_call: TRBJ1-4
clone_size: once
d_call: TRBD1
v_call: TRBV27
cdr3_nt: TGTGCCAGCAGCCCCGGGACAGGGGTGGGAGAAAAACTGTTTTTT
cdr3_aa: CASSPGTGVGEKLFF

j_call: TRBJ2-3
clone_size: few
d_call: -
v_call: TRBV27
cdr3_nt: TGTGCCAGCAGTCCGACTGCCTGGGCGCAGTATTTT
cdr3_aa: CASSPTAWAQYF

j_call: TRBJ2-7
clone_size: once
d_call: -
v_call: TRBV5-5
cdr3_nt: TGTGCCAGCAGCTTGTACGGGGACTTATCCGAGCAGTACTTC
cdr3_aa: CASSLYGDLSEQYF

j_call: TRBJ2-1
clone_size: -
d_call: -
v_call: TRBV7-9
cdr3_nt: TGTGCCAGCAGCGCTGACAGGGGCCGGGGGGACAATGAGCAGTTCTTC
cdr3_aa: CASSADRGRGDNEQFF

j_call: TRBJ2-7
clone_size: once
d_call: -
v_call: TRBV11-1
cdr3_nt: TGTGCCAGCAGCTTAGGGGGCGGACACCAACCCGAGCAGTACTTC
cdr3_aa: CASSLGGGHQPEQYF

j_call: TRBJ2-5
clone_size: -
d_call: -
v_call: TRBV11-2
cdr3_nt: TGTGCCAGCAGCTTAGATAGGACCGGGGGAATGGAGACCCAGTACTTC
cdr3_aa: CASSLDRTGGMETQYF

j_call: TRBJ1-4
clone_size: -
d_call: -
v_call: TRBV27
cdr3_nt: TGTGCCAGCAGCCCGGGAGGGCAGATTAATGAAAAACTGTTTTTT
cdr3_aa: CASSPGGQINEKLFF

j_call: TRBJ2-3
clone_size: -
d_call: -
v_call: TRBV30
cdr3_nt: TGTGCCTGGGGACCGGGGGGCACAGATACGCAGTATTTT
cdr3_aa: CAWGPGGTDTQYF

j_call: TRBJ1-1
clone_size: -
d_call: -
v_call: TRBV4-2
cdr3_nt: TGTGCCAGCAGCCAAGTCCAGGACACTGAAGCTTTCTTT
cdr3_aa: CASSQVQDTEAFF

j_call: TRBJ2-1
clone_size: -
d_call: TRBD2
v_call: TRBV5-1
cdr3_nt: TGCGCCAGCAGCCTTAGCGGGGGGGATTACAATGAGCAGTTCTTC
cdr3_aa: CASSLSGGDYNEQFF

j_call: TRBJ2-1
clone_size: -
d_call: TRBD2
v_call: TRBV5-1
cdr3_nt: TGCGCCAGCAGCTTGGGACTAGCGGGGGGAGACAATGAGCAGTTCTTC
cdr3_aa: CASSLGLAGGDNEQFF

j_call: TRBJ2-5
clone_size: once
d_call: -
v_call: TRBV11-2
cdr3_nt: TGTGCCAGCAGCCCGGGATATGGCGGAACAGTGCGGGAGACCCAGTACTTC
cdr3_aa: CASSPGYGGTVRETQYF

j_call: TRBJ1-1
clone_size: -
d_call: -
v_call: TRBV12-3/TRBV12-4
cdr3_nt: TGTGCCAGCATCAAACAGGCTAACACTGAAGCTTTCTTT
cdr3_aa: CASIKQANTEAFF

j_call: TRBJ1-2
clone_size: -
d_call: TRBD1
v_call: TRBV2
cdr3_nt: TGTGCCAGTCAACAGGGGATAGGGGGCTACACCTTC
cdr3_aa: CASQQGIGGYTF

j_call: TRBJ1-1
clone_size: -
d_call: TRBD1
v_call: TRBV5-1
cdr3_nt: TGCGCCAGCAGTCCTGGGACAGGGGTGACTTTCTTT
cdr3_aa: CASSPGTGVTFF

j_call: TRBJ1-5
clone_size: -
d_call: -
v_call: TRBV12-5
cdr3_nt: TGTGCTAGTGGTTCAGGTAGTGACCAGCCCCAGCATTTT
cdr3_aa: CASGSGSDQPQHF

j_call: TRBJ2-5
clone_size: -
d_call: TRBD2
v_call: TRBV5-8
cdr3_nt: TGTGCCAGCAGCTTGGGGGGGGCTAGCGGGCAAGAGACCCAGTACTTC
cdr3_aa: CASSLGGASGQETQYF

j_call: TRBJ1-5
clone_size: -
d_call: -
v_call: TRBV4-1
cdr3_nt: TGCGCCAGCAGCCAAGGGCCTGAGCGGGCAACTTCCCTCAATCAGCCCCAGCATTTT
cdr3_aa: CASSQGPERATSLNQPQHF

j_call: TRBJ2-5
clone_size: -
d_call: TRBD1
v_call: TRBV6-5
cdr3_nt: TGTGCCAGCAGACTCCAGGGGGCGGAGACCCAGTACTTC
cdr3_aa: CASRLQGAETQYF

j_call: TRBJ2-6
clone_size: -
d_call: TRBD1
v_call: TRBV18
cdr3_nt: TGTGCCAGCTCACTTACAGGGGGCGGGCCCTTTTCGACCTCTGGGGCCAACGTCCTGACTTTC
cdr3_aa: CASSLTGGGPFSTSGANVLTF

j_call: TRBJ2-5
clone_size: -
d_call: -
v_call: TRBV29-1
cdr3_nt: TGCAGCGGAGGGGGTGGCGAGACCCAGTACTTC
cdr3_aa: CSGGGGETQYF

j_call: TRBJ1-1
clone_size: -
d_call: -
v_call: TRBV9
cdr3_nt: TGTGCCAGCAGCGTAGCCTCTGACATGAACACTGAAGCTTTCTTT
cdr3_aa: CASSVASDMNTEAFF

j_call: TRBJ2-1
clone_size: -
d_call: -
v_call: TRBV9
cdr3_nt: TGTGCCAGCAGCGTGTCCAGGGGTTCGGCTGAGCAGTTCTTC
cdr3_aa: CASSVSRGSAEQFF

j_call: TRBJ1-1
clone_size: -
d_call: -
v_call: TRBV27
cdr3_nt: TGTGCCAGCAGTTTTATGCAGGGAACCCTTGATGCGAACACTGAAGCTTTCTTT
cdr3_aa: CASSFMQGTLDANTEAFF

j_call: TRBJ1-5
clone_size: once
d_call: -
v_call: TRBV7-2
cdr3_nt: TGTGCCAGCAGCTTGGGACAATGGAATCAGCCCCAGCATTTT
cdr3_aa: CASSLGQWNQPQHF

j_call: TRBJ1-1
clone_size: once
d_call: TRBD1
v_call: TRBV29-1
cdr3_nt: TGCAGCTACTTACAGGGGGCGGACACTGAAGCTTTCTTT
cdr3_aa: CSYLQGADTEAFF

j_call: TRBJ1-6
clone_size: -
d_call: -
v_call: TRBV20-1
cdr3_nt: TGCGTATACAGGGCTTCACCCCTCCACTTT
cdr3_aa: CVYRASPLHF